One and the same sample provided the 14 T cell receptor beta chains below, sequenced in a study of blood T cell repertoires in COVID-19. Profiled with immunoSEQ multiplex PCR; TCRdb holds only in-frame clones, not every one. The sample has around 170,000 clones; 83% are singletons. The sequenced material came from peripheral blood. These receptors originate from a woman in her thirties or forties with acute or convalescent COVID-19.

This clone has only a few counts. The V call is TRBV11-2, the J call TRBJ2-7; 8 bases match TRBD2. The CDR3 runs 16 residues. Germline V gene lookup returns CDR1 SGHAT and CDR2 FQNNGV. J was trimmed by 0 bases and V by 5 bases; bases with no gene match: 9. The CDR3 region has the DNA TGTGCCAGCAGCGTGACTAGCGCGGGTATCTCCTACGAGCAGTACTTC. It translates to CASSVTSAGISYEQYF.

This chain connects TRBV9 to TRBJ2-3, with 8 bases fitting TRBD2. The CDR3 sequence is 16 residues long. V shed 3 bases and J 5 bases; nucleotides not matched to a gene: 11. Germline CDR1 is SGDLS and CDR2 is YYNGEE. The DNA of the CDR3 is TGTGCCAGCAGCGAGACCCCGGGACTAGATGTAGATACGCAGTATTTT. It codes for CASSETPGLDVDTQYF.

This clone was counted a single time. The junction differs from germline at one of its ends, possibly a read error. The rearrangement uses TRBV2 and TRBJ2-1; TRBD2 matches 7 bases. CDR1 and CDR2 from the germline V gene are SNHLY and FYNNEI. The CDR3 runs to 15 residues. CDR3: CASSEVRTSIDEQFF. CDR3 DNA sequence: TGTGCCAGCAGCGAAGTGCGGACTAGTATAGATGAGCAGTTCTTC.

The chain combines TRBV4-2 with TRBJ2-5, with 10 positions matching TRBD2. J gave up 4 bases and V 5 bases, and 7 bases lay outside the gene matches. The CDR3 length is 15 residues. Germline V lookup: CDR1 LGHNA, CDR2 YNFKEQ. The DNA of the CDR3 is TGTGCCAGCAGCTTCAGCGGGGGGGTTGGAGAGACCCAGTACTTC. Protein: CASSFSGGVGETQYF.

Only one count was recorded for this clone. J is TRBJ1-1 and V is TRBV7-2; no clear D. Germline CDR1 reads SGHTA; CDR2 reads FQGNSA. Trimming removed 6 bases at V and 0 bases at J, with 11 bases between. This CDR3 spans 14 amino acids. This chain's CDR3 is CASRPTVMNTEAFF. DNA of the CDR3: TGTGCCAGCAGACCCACAGTTATGAACACTGAAGCTTTCTTT.

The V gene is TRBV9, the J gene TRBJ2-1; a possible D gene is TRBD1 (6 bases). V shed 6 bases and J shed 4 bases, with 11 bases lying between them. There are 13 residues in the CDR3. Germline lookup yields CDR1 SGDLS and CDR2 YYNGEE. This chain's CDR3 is CASNRVGYNEQFF. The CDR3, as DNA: TGTGCCAGCAACAGGGTGGGGTACAATGAGCAGTTCTTC.

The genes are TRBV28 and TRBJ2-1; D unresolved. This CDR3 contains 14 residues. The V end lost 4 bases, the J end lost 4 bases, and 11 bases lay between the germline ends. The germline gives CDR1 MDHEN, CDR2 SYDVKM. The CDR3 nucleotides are TGTGCCAGCAGTTCTACGGTTCGTTACAATGAGCAGTTCTTC. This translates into CASSSTVRYNEQFF.

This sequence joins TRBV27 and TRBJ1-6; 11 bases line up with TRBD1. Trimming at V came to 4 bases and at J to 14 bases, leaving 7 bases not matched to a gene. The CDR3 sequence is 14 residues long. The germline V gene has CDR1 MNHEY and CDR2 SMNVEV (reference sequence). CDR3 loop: CASSSVGQGATLHF. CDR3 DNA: TGTGCCAGCAGTTCCGTTGGACAGGGGGCAACCCTCCACTTT.

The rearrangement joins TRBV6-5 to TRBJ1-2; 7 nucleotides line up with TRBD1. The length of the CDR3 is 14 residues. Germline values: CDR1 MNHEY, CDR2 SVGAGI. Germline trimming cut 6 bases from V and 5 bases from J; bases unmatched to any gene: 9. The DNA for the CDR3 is TGTGCCAGCAGATCTGAGGGGGCCAAATATGGCTACACCTTC. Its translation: CASRSEGAKYGYTF.

Written as DNA, the CDR3 is TGTGCCAGCAGCCACAGGGCTTCGAACACTGAAGCTTTCTTT. Protein: CASSHRASNTEAFF. This chain links TRBV3-1 (or the pseudogene TRBV3-2) with TRBJ1-1, with D maybe TRBD1 (5 bases). The length of the CDR3 is 14 residues. Trimming removed 3 bases from V and 1 base from J, with 9 bases in between. Germline-derived CDR1 and CDR2 are LGHDT and YNNKEL (reference sequence).

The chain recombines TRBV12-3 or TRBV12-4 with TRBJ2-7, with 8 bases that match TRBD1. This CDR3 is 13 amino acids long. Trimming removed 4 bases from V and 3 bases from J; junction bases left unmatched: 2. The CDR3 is CASSWTGIYEQYF. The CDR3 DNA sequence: TGTGCCAGCAGTTGGACAGGGATCTACGAGCAGTACTTC.

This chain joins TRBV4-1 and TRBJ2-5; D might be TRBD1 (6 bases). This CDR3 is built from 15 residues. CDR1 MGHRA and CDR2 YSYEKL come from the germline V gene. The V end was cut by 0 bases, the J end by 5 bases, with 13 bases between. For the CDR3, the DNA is TGCGCCAGCAGCCAAGAAAACAGGGACGGGGAGACCCAGTACTTC. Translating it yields CASSQENRDGETQYF.

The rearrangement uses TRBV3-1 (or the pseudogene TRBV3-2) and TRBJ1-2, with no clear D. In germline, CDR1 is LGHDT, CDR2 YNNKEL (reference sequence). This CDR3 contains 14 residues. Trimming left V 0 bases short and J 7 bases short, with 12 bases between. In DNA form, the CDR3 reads TGTGCCAGCAGCCAAGATTCCCCTATTAGTGGCTACACCTTC. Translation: CASSQDSPISGYTF.

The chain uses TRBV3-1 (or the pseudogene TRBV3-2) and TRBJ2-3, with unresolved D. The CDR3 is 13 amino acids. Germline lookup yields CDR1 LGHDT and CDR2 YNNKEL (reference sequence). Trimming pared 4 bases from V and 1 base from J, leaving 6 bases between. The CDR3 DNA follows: TGTGCCAGCAGCCCGTATGGCACAGATACGCAGTATTTT. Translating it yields CASSPYGTDTQYF.